This is a list of T cell receptor beta chains from one sample in a study of T cell repertoires in cytomegalovirus infection. Their antigens are not known. Each CDR3 protein is one row after TCRdb ran MiXCR on the reads. The sample records around 69,000 distinct CDR3 sequences, approximately 20% being singletons. This sample comprised CD8+ T cells from cultured PBMCs, obtained from culture after CMV antigen stimulation. These TCRs come from a human donor in good health (CMV status not recorded). Some clones in this sample may be carry-over from other donors' samples. CDR3s include the opening cysteine and the closing phenylalanine or tryptophan. A D gene is named only where the DNA matches it firmly. The size entry is marked missing in some rows and otherwise reads once, few, many or a size class.

cdr3_nt: TGTGCCAGCAGTTTGAGGGGGGCGGCCTACAATGAGCAGTTCTTC; cdr3_aa: CASSLRGAAYNEQFF; clone_size: -; j_call: TRBJ2-1; v_call: TRBV12-3/TRBV12-4; d_call: -
cdr3_nt: TGTGCCAGCAGCTGGGGACTAGCGGGGAAGCGAACACCTACAGATACGCAGTATTTT; cdr3_aa: CASSWGLAGKRTPTDTQYF; clone_size: -; j_call: TRBJ2-3; v_call: TRBV11-1; d_call: TRBD2
cdr3_nt: TGTGCCTCGCGGAGGGGCACAGATACGCAGTATTTT; cdr3_aa: CASRRGTDTQYF; clone_size: few; j_call: TRBJ2-3; v_call: TRBV7-9; d_call: -
cdr3_nt: TGTGCCATCAGTGTGGGAGGGAACACCGGGGAGCTGTTTTTT; cdr3_aa: CAISVGGNTGELFF; clone_size: many; j_call: TRBJ2-2; v_call: TRBV10-3; d_call: -
cdr3_nt: TGTGCCAGCAGTTACGGGCAGAGAACCTACGAGCAGTACTTC; cdr3_aa: CASSYGQRTYEQYF; clone_size: -; j_call: TRBJ2-7; v_call: TRBV6-2/TRBV6-3; d_call: -
cdr3_nt: TGTGCCAGCAGTTTAAAGGGACTAGCGGGGCCACCTCTCACAGATACGCAGTATTTT; cdr3_aa: CASSLKGLAGPPLTDTQYF; clone_size: -; j_call: TRBJ2-3; v_call: TRBV27; d_call: TRBD2
cdr3_nt: TGTGCCAGCACTCCCCCAGGCGGCAGCTTATACGAGCAGTACTTC; cdr3_aa: CASTPPGGSLYEQYF; clone_size: few; j_call: TRBJ2-7; v_call: TRBV6-2/TRBV6-3; d_call: -
cdr3_nt: TGTTCCAGCAGTCTCCTGACGGGAACCTACGAGCAGTACTTC; cdr3_aa: CSSSLLTGTYEQYF; clone_size: few; j_call: TRBJ2-7; v_call: TRBV28; d_call: -
cdr3_nt: TGTGCCAGCAGCTTCCCAGAGACCCAGTACTTC; cdr3_aa: CASSFPETQYF; clone_size: -; j_call: TRBJ2-5; v_call: TRBV6-8; d_call: -
cdr3_nt: TGTGCTAGTGGTTTGTCAGGGGGAGGTTCACCCCTCCACTTT; cdr3_aa: CASGLSGGGSPLHF; clone_size: -; j_call: TRBJ1-6; v_call: TRBV12-5; d_call: TRBD1
cdr3_nt: TGTGCCAGCAGCTTAGCCCCTTATTCCTGGGCACGGGGGACTGAAGCTTTCTTT; cdr3_aa: CASSLAPYSWARGTEAFF; clone_size: -; j_call: TRBJ1-1; v_call: TRBV7-6; d_call: -
cdr3_nt: TGTGCCACGGAGGGACTAGCGGTCACAGATACGCAGTATTTT; cdr3_aa: CATEGLAVTDTQYF; clone_size: few; j_call: TRBJ2-3; v_call: TRBV7-8; d_call: TRBD2
cdr3_nt: TGTGCCAGCAGTTACCTTCGACTAGATCTCTACCACTACAATGAGCAGTTCTTC; cdr3_aa: CASSYLRLDLYHYNEQFF; clone_size: -; j_call: TRBJ2-1; v_call: TRBV6-6; d_call: -
cdr3_nt: TGTGCCAGCACCGGACTAGCGGGGGGCCTCCAAGAGACCCAGTACTTC; cdr3_aa: CASTGLAGGLQETQYF; clone_size: once; j_call: TRBJ2-5; v_call: TRBV6-2/TRBV6-3; d_call: TRBD2
cdr3_nt: TGTGCCAGCAGCCAGAGGACGGTTGAGCAGTACTTC; cdr3_aa: CASSQRTVEQYF; clone_size: few; j_call: TRBJ2-7; v_call: TRBV6-6; d_call: -
cdr3_nt: TGTGCCAGCAGCTTATTCGTAGGGGACCCTATCGGCTACACCTTC; cdr3_aa: CASSLFVGDPIGYTF; clone_size: few; j_call: TRBJ1-2; v_call: TRBV7-8; d_call: -
cdr3_nt: TGTGCCAGCAGCGGGAAGAGAGCGGGGGGATACAATGAGCAGTTCTTC; cdr3_aa: CASSGKRAGGYNEQFF; clone_size: few; j_call: TRBJ2-1; v_call: TRBV6-2/TRBV6-3; d_call: TRBD2
cdr3_nt: TGTGCCAGCAGCTTATCTTCGACAGGGACCCAACTCTACGAGCAGTACTTC; cdr3_aa: CASSLSSTGTQLYEQYF; clone_size: -; j_call: TRBJ2-7; v_call: TRBV7-9; d_call: TRBD1
cdr3_nt: TGTGCCGTACTTCGGGTTCCTTTGGGCTACACCTTC; cdr3_aa: CAVLRVPLGYTF; clone_size: -; j_call: TRBJ1-2; v_call: TRBV2; d_call: -
cdr3_nt: TGTGCCAGCAGCTTGTCCCCCGGGGCCGAAGAGACCCAGTACTTC; cdr3_aa: CASSLSPGAEETQYF; clone_size: few; j_call: TRBJ2-5; v_call: TRBV5-6; d_call: -
cdr3_nt: TGCGCCAGCAGCCCCCAGGAGGGAGTTGGATACAATGAGCAGTTCTTC; cdr3_aa: CASSPQEGVGYNEQFF; clone_size: -; j_call: TRBJ2-1; v_call: TRBV4-3; d_call: -
cdr3_nt: TGTGCCAGCAGTTACGACCGGCCCCTACCAAATCAGCCCCAGCATTTT; cdr3_aa: CASSYDRPLPNQPQHF; clone_size: few; j_call: TRBJ1-5; v_call: TRBV6-5; d_call: -
cdr3_nt: TGCAGCGTTGAAGCCCGTGAAGCTTTCTTT; cdr3_aa: CSVEAREAFF; clone_size: once; j_call: TRBJ1-1; v_call: TRBV29-1; d_call: -
cdr3_nt: TGTGCCAGCAAGGGACAGGGGAATGTGGAGACCCAGTACTTC; cdr3_aa: CASKGQGNVETQYF; clone_size: few; j_call: TRBJ2-5; v_call: TRBV7-8; d_call: TRBD1
cdr3_nt: TGTGCCAGCAAATCGGGGTATGGCTACACCTTC; cdr3_aa: CASKSGYGYTF; clone_size: few; j_call: TRBJ1-2; v_call: TRBV12-3/TRBV12-4; d_call: -
cdr3_nt: TGTGCCAGCAGCCAGGGACAGACCTACGAGCAGTACTTC; cdr3_aa: CASSQGQTYEQYF; clone_size: few; j_call: TRBJ2-7; v_call: TRBV7-2; d_call: TRBD1
cdr3_nt: TGTGCCAGCAGCTCACCAACTAGCGGGGGGGCCAGCGATACGCAGTATTTT; cdr3_aa: CASSSPTSGGASDTQYF; clone_size: few; j_call: TRBJ2-3; v_call: TRBV7-9; d_call: TRBD2
cdr3_nt: TGTGCTAGTGGTTTGGTACAGGGGAACTATGTCTACACCTTC; cdr3_aa: CASGLVQGNYVYTF; clone_size: few; j_call: TRBJ1-2; v_call: TRBV12-5; d_call: TRBD1
cdr3_nt: TGTGCCAGTAGTATTCCGCCTAGCGGGGGAAGTGAGCAGTTCTTC; cdr3_aa: CASSIPPSGGSEQFF; clone_size: -; j_call: TRBJ2-1; v_call: TRBV19; d_call: TRBD2
cdr3_nt: TGTGCCAGCAGTTACCTAGCGGGGGGCGAGACCCAGTACTTC; cdr3_aa: CASSYLAGGETQYF; clone_size: -; j_call: TRBJ2-5; v_call: TRBV6-2/TRBV6-3; d_call: TRBD2
cdr3_nt: TGTGCCAGCAGTGAAGTTGCAGGGTCCTACGAGCAGTACTTC; cdr3_aa: CASSEVAGSYEQYF; clone_size: -; j_call: TRBJ2-7; v_call: TRBV6-1; d_call: -
cdr3_nt: TGTGCTAGTGGTATCGGACAGGGAGGCCAGCCCCAGCATTTT; cdr3_aa: CASGIGQGGQPQHF; clone_size: -; j_call: TRBJ1-5; v_call: TRBV12-5; d_call: TRBD1
cdr3_nt: TGCGCCAGCAGGATAAAAGGGGGCAGCCTGAACACTGAAGCTTTCTTT; cdr3_aa: CASRIKGGSLNTEAFF; clone_size: -; j_call: TRBJ1-1; v_call: TRBV4-1; d_call: TRBD1
cdr3_nt: TGTGCTAGTGGTTTGGGTGGCTCCACAGATACGCAGTATTTT; cdr3_aa: CASGLGGSTDTQYF; clone_size: -; j_call: TRBJ2-3; v_call: TRBV12-5; d_call: -
cdr3_nt: TGTGCCAGCAGTTACGGGCGCGCAGGGTCCTATAATTCACCCCTCCACTTT; cdr3_aa: CASSYGRAGSYNSPLHF; clone_size: -; j_call: TRBJ1-6; v_call: TRBV6-2/TRBV6-3; d_call: -
cdr3_nt: TGTGCCAGCAGCTTACCGATAGGCCAGAATTCACCCCTCCACTTT; cdr3_aa: CASSLPIGQNSPLHF; clone_size: -; j_call: TRBJ1-6; v_call: TRBV7-2; d_call: -
cdr3_nt: TGTGCCAGCAGCTTAACGGGACAGGGGGCATGGTACGAGCAGTACTTC; cdr3_aa: CASSLTGQGAWYEQYF; clone_size: few; j_call: TRBJ2-7; v_call: TRBV11-2; d_call: TRBD1
cdr3_nt: TGTGCCAGCAGCCTACAGGGTCTCGTTAGCAATCAGCCCCAGCATTTT; cdr3_aa: CASSLQGLVSNQPQHF; clone_size: few; j_call: TRBJ1-5; v_call: TRBV7-2; d_call: -
cdr3_nt: TGTGCCAGCAGCTTTATGTCTGGAAACACCATATATTTT; cdr3_aa: CASSFMSGNTIYF; clone_size: -; j_call: TRBJ1-3; v_call: TRBV5-4; d_call: -
cdr3_nt: TGTGCCAGCAGCTTAGCGGAAAGTGTCAGTGAAGACCCTATGAACACTGAAGCTTTCTTT; cdr3_aa: CASSLAESVSEDPMNTEAFF; clone_size: -; j_call: TRBJ1-1; v_call: TRBV7-2; d_call: -
cdr3_nt: TGTGCCAGTAGTATAACGGACAGGGGGAATCAGCCCCAGCATTTT; cdr3_aa: CASSITDRGNQPQHF; clone_size: -; j_call: TRBJ1-5; v_call: TRBV19; d_call: TRBD1
cdr3_nt: TGTGCCAGCAGTTTATCAGGGTTCACAGATACGCAGTATTTT; cdr3_aa: CASSLSGFTDTQYF; clone_size: -; j_call: TRBJ2-3; v_call: TRBV27; d_call: -
cdr3_nt: TGTGCCAGCACAGTATGGGGGGGGACGACTGAAGCTTTCTTT; cdr3_aa: CASTVWGGTTEAFF; clone_size: -; j_call: TRBJ1-1; v_call: TRBV5-4; d_call: -
cdr3_nt: TGCGCCAGCAGCTTGGACGCGGGGACCCAAGAGACCCAGTACTTC; cdr3_aa: CASSLDAGTQETQYF; clone_size: few; j_call: TRBJ2-5; v_call: TRBV5-1; d_call: -
cdr3_nt: TGTGCCAGCAGCTTAGCGGGACAAGGGAACACTGAAGCTTTCTTT; cdr3_aa: CASSLAGQGNTEAFF; clone_size: -; j_call: TRBJ1-1; v_call: TRBV7-2; d_call: -
cdr3_nt: TGTGCCAGCAGCTCCAACCGCCTCCCAACTAATGAAAAACTGTTTTTT; cdr3_aa: CASSSNRLPTNEKLFF; clone_size: many; j_call: TRBJ1-4; v_call: TRBV7-9; d_call: -
cdr3_nt: TGTGCCAGCAGCTTATTGGGTCCCCGACTCGGATATTATGGCTACACCTTC; cdr3_aa: CASSLLGPRLGYYGYTF; clone_size: -; j_call: TRBJ1-2; v_call: TRBV7-7; d_call: -
cdr3_nt: TGTGCCAGCAGTTACTCGAGTCCGAACCGGGACAGGGGGAATAGCAATCAGCCCCAGCATTTT; cdr3_aa: CASSYSSPNRDRGNSNQPQHF; clone_size: -; j_call: TRBJ1-5; v_call: TRBV6-5; d_call: TRBD1
cdr3_nt: TGTGCCAGCAGTGAGGACGGATTCTATGGCTACACCTTC; cdr3_aa: CASSEDGFYGYTF; clone_size: -; j_call: TRBJ1-2; v_call: TRBV6-6; d_call: -
cdr3_nt: TGCGCCAGCAGCCAAGATGGATTAGCGGGGGAAACTAGCACAGATACGCAGTATTTT; cdr3_aa: CASSQDGLAGETSTDTQYF; clone_size: few; j_call: TRBJ2-3; v_call: TRBV4-3; d_call: TRBD2